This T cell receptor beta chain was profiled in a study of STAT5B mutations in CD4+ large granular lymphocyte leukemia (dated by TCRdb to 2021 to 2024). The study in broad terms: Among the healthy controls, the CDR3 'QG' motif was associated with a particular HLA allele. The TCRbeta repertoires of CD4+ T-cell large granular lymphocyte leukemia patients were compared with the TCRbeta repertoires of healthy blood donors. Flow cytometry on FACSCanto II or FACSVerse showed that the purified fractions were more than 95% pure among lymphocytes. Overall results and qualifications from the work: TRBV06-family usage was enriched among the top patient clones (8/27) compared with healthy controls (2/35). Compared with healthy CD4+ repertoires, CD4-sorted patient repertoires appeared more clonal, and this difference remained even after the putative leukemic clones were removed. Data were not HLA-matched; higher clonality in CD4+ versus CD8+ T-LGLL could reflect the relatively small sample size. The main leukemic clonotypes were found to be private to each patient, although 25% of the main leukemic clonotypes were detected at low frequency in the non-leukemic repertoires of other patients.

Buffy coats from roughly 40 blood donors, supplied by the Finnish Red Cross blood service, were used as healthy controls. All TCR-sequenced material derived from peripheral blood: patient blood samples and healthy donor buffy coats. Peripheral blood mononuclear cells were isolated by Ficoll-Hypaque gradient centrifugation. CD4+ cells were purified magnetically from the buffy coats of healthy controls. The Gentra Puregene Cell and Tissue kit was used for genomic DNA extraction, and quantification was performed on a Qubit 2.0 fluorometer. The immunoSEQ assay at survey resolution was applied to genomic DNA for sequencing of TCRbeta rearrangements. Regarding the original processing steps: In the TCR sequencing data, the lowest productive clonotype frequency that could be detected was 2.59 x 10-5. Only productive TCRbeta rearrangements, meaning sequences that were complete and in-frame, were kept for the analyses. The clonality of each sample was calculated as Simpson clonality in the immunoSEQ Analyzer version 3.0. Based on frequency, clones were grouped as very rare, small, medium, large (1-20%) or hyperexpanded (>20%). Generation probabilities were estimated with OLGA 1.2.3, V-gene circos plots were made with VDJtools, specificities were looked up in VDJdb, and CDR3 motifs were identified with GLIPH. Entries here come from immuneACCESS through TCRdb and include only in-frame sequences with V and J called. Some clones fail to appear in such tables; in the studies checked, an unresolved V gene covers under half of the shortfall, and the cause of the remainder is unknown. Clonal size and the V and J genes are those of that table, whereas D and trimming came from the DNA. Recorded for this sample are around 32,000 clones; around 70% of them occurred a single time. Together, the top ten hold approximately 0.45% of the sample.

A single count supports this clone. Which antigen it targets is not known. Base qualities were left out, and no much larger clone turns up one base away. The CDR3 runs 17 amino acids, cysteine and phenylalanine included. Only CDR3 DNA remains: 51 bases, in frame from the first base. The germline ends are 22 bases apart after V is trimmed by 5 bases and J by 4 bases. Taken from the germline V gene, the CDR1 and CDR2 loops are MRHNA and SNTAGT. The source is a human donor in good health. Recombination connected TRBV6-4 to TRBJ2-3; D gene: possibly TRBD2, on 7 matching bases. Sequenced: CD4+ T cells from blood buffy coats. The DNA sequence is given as TGTGCCAGCAGTCCAAGTATAGGGGGGGCCTCATCAGATACGCAGTATTTT. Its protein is CASSPSIGGASSDTQYF.